Listed here are 27 T cell receptor beta chains from one sample, sequenced in a study of blood T cell repertoires in COVID-19. Measured with immunoSEQ multiplex PCR; TCRdb has only the in-frame clones, and not every one. The sample holds 25,000 to 30,000 clones, over 70% seen once. Material for sequencing was peripheral blood. The receptors come from an older woman with acute or convalescent COVID-19.

J is TRBJ1-1 and V is TRBV11-2; D gene unclear. V lost 1 base to trimming and J lost 3 bases, with 9 bases between them. This CDR3 spans 14 amino acids. Germline V CDR1 and CDR2: SGHAT, FQNNGV. The CDR3 DNA sequence: TGTGCCAGCAGCTTAGGGCTTCAAGACACTGAAGCTTTCTTT. The encoded protein is CASSLGLQDTEAFF.

The gene calls are TRBV5-1 and TRBJ1-1; D ambiguous. Germline assignment: CDR1 SGHRS and CDR2 YFSETQ. V lost 1 base and J 4 bases, leaving 11 bases between the germline ends. The CDR3 is 14 residues long. DNA for the CDR3: TGCGCCAGCAGCTTGTATCGGGGTGTCACTGAAGCTTTCTTT. As protein: CASSLYRGVTEAFF. Looking up the rest from reference TRBV5-1 and TRBJ1-1 gives the full variable domain: KAGVTQTPRYLIKTRGQQVTLSCSPISGHRSVSWYQQTPGQGLQFLFEYFSETQRNKGNFPGRFSGRQFSNSRSEMNVSTLELGDSALYLCASSLYRGVTEAFFGQGTRLTVV.

The chain links TRBV19 to TRBJ2-7, with D possibly TRBD1 on 6 matching bases. This CDR3 is built from 14 residues. V lost 1 base, J lost 5 bases, and 12 bases lay in between. Per the germline V gene, CDR1 is LNHDA and CDR2 is SQIVND (reference sequence). In DNA form, the CDR3 reads TGTGCCAGTAGTATAGCGGGACAAGGGCACGAGCAGTACTTC. Amino acids: CASSIAGQGHEQYF.

This clone showed up many times. This rearrangement joins TRBV5-4 to TRBJ2-3; D might be TRBD2 (6 bases). The CDR3 spans 16 residues. V shed 0 bases and J shed 1 base, with 12 bases lying between them. Germline V gene lookup returns CDR1 SGHNT and CDR2 YYREEE (reference sequence). The DNA of the CDR3 is TGTGCCAGCAGCTTGGCTTCTAGCGCGGGCACAGATACGCAGTATTTT. Translating gives CASSLASSAGTDTQYF.

In its sample, this clone was seen a few times. This chain links TRBV19 with TRBJ2-2, with D uncertain. The CDR3 extends over 12 amino acids. Germline lookup yields CDR1 LNHDA and CDR2 SQIVND (reference sequence). Trimming cost V 3 bases and J 7 bases, with 6 bases left between them. CDR3 sequence: CASSISGGELFF. CDR3 nucleotides: TGTGCCAGTAGTATTTCAGGCGGGGAGCTGTTTTTT.

This clone occurred a few times. The chain links TRBV5-6 to TRBJ1-5; 10 bases fit TRBD1. The CDR3 extends over 17 amino acids. Germline assignment: CDR1 SGHDT and CDR2 YYEEEE. J lost 1 base, V lost 0 bases, and 4 bases had no gene match. This CDR3 reads CASSLGGTGDSNQPQHF. CDR3 nucleotides: TGTGCCAGCAGCTTGGGTGGGACAGGGGACAGCAATCAGCCCCAGCATTTT.

This chain uses TRBV19 with TRBJ1-5; D gene uncertain. The CDR3 extends over 13 amino acids. Trimming left V 5 bases short and J 1 base short, with 6 bases between. Germline V gene data show CDR1 as LNHDA and CDR2 as SQIVND (reference sequence). CDR3 in amino acids: CASSSRSNQPQHF. The CDR3 DNA reads as TGTGCCAGTAGTTCCAGGAGCAATCAGCCCCAGCATTTT.

CDR3 bases: TGTGCCAGCTCACCACCGCAGGGAACCTCTGGGGCCAACGTCCTGACTTTC. Amino acids: CASSPPQGTSGANVLTF. The rearrangement joins TRBV18 to TRBJ2-6, with TRBD1 as a possible D gene (5 bases). The length of the CDR3 is 17 residues. The V end lost 0 bases, the J end lost 0 bases, and 9 bases lay between the germline ends. Germline values: CDR1 KGHSH, CDR2 LQKENI. Complete variable domain (other parts from reference TRBV18 and TRBJ2-6): NAGVMQNPRHLVRRRGQEARLRCSPMKGHSHVYWYRQLPEEGLKFMVYLQKENIIDESGMPKERFSAEFPKEGPSILRIQQVVRGDSAAYFCASSPPQGTSGANVLTFGAGSRLTVL.

Turning to this clone: Compared with germline, one end of the junction differs, possibly owing to a read error. The rearrangement links TRBV4-2 to TRBJ2-7, with 11 bases matching TRBD2. Per germline, CDR1 LGHNA and CDR2 YNFKEQ. The CDR3 is 19 residues long. CDR3: CVSSQESSGGEGTAYEQYF. The CDR3 region has the DNA TGTGTCAGCAGCCAAGAGAGTAGCGGGGGGGAAGGGACCGCCTACGAGCAGTACTTC.

The CDR3 sequence is CASSPMEALNQETQYF. The CDR3 DNA reads TGTGCCAGCAGCCCTATGGAGGCGCTAAACCAAGAGACCCAGTACTTC. V is TRBV14 and J is TRBJ2-5; D perhaps matches TRBD2 (5 bases). Germline V lookup: CDR1 SGHDN, CDR2 FVKESK. This CDR3 spans 16 amino acids. Trimming removed 4 bases from V and 0 bases from J, with 15 bases in between.

This clone has just a few counts. V gene TRBV18 combines with J gene TRBJ2-7, with 10 bases lining up with TRBD2. CDR1 is KGHSH, CDR2 LQKENI, per germline. This CDR3 has 14 residues. The CDR3 loop is CSSGSGSAPYEQYF. CDR3 bases: TGTTCTAGCGGGAGTGGTTCGGCCCCCTACGAGCAGTACTTC.

The chain uses TRBV27 and TRBJ1-5; D remains ambiguous. The V and J ends lost 3 bases and 5 bases respectively, with 11 bases between them. The germline CDR1 and CDR2 sequences are MNHEY and SMNVEV (reference sequence). The CDR3 consists of 14 residues. CDR3 nucleotides: TGTGCCAGCAGTTTCCGGAGCAGCGATCAGCCCCAGCATTTT. Amino acids: CASSFRSSDQPQHF.

The chain links TRBV7-9 to TRBJ1-4, with D tentatively TRBD1 (5 bases). In germline, CDR1 is SEHNR, CDR2 FQNEAQ (reference sequence). The length of the CDR3 is 13 residues. The ends were cut back, 5 bases at V and 8 bases at J, with 12 bases in the middle. The DNA of the CDR3 is TGTGCCAGCAGCCTACGGGGGTTGGAAAAACTGTTTTTT. This translates into CASSLRGLEKLFF.

A word on this clone: At one end, the junction sequence differs from germline, possibly due to a read error. The rearrangement uses TRBV7-7 and TRBJ2-2; TRBD2 agrees at 13 bases. CDR1 and CDR2 (germline): SSHAT, FNYEAQ (reference sequence). CDR3 length: 16 residues. The DNA of the CDR3 is TGTGCTAGCAGCCCCACTAGCGGGGGGGCCGTCGGGGAGCTGTTTTTT. This encodes CASSPTSGGAVGELFF.

This clone was seen once. CDR3 sequence reads: CASSQDETGGAYEQYF. Here the CDR3 DNA reads TGTGCCAGCAGCCAAGATGAAACGGGGGGTGCCTACGAGCAGTACTTC. This rearrangement joins TRBV4-2 to TRBJ2-7; 7 nucleotides match TRBD2. CDR3 length: 16 residues. CDR1 LGHNA and CDR2 YNFKEQ come from the germline V gene. The trim removed 0 bases at V and 2 bases at J, leaving 7 bases unmatched.

The CDR3 DNA follows: TGCGCCAGCAGCCCCGGGACAGGGATCAATCAGCCCCAGCATTTT. It codes for CASSPGTGINQPQHF. V and J are TRBV5-1 and TRBJ1-5; 9 nucleotides agree with TRBD1. The CDR3 is 15 amino acids. Germline V gives CDR1 SGHRS, CDR2 YFSETQ. The junction had 5 bases not matched to a gene; V was cut back by 4 bases and J by 3 bases.

This CDR3 reads CASSLPRGAGETQYF. In DNA form, the CDR3 reads TGTGCCAGCAGCTTACCCCGGGGGGCTGGGGAGACCCAGTACTTC. The chain carries TRBV7-9 and TRBJ2-5, with D perhaps matching TRBD2 (7 bases). The CDR3 sequence is 15 residues long. Germline CDR1 SEHNR, CDR2 FQNEAQ (reference sequence). V was clipped by 2 bases and J by 5 bases, with 15 bases between them.

This clone has just one count. V is TRBV4-1 and J is TRBJ2-3; 7 positions match TRBD2. Germline CDR1 reads MGHRA; CDR2 reads YSYEKL. This CDR3 has 16 residues. V gave up 2 bases and J gave up 6 bases; unmatched junction bases: 11. The CDR3 nucleotides read TGCGCCAGCAGCCAAACCTTAGCGGGCCCCTTTGATACGCAGTATTTT. Encoded protein: CASSQTLAGPFDTQYF.

The chain has TRBV5-1 and TRBJ1-2; possibly TRBD1 for D (6 bases). Germline values: CDR1 SGHRS, CDR2 YFSETQ. This CDR3 has 14 residues. With 4 bases removed from V and 4 bases from J, the gap between germline ends came to 14 bases. This CDR3 is CASSPGGQSYGYTF. The CDR3 nucleotides are TGCGCCAGCAGCCCCGGAGGACAGTCCTATGGCTACACCTTC.

V gene TRBV6-1 combines with J gene TRBJ2-4; a weak D match, TRBD1 (5 bases). Germline CDR1 is MNHNS and CDR2 is SASEGT. CDR3 length equals 16 residues. Deletions cut 4 bases from V and 6 bases from J, with 19 bases between. The CDR3 loop reads CASSVHQGEERNIQYF. CDR3 sequence (DNA): TGTGCCAGCAGTGTTCACCAGGGTGAAGAGAGAAACATTCAGTACTTC.

The V call is TRBV27, the J call TRBJ2-1; TRBD2 matches 11 bases. The trim removed 5 bases at V and 5 bases at J, leaving 5 bases unmatched. Germline CDR1 reads MNHEY; CDR2 reads SMNVEV (reference sequence). The CDR3 is 15 amino acids. The CDR3 region is CASSPGTSGNNEQFF. The DNA for the CDR3 is TGTGCCAGCAGTCCCGGGACTAGCGGTAACAATGAGCAGTTCTTC.

The rearrangement joins TRBV19 to TRBJ2-7; a weak D match, TRBD1 (5 bases). The V and J ends lost 6 bases and 7 bases respectively, with 10 bases between them. Germline CDR1 is LNHDA and CDR2 is SQIVND (reference sequence). CDR3 length equals 11 residues. This CDR3 is CASSMGREQYF. In nucleotides, the CDR3 is TGTGCCAGTAGCATGGGGCGGGAGCAGTACTTC.

The V and J genes are TRBV11-2 and TRBJ2-4; D is possibly TRBD2 (6 bases). CDR1 SGHAT and CDR2 FQNNGV come from the germline V gene. V dropped 6 bases and J dropped 7 bases, with 28 bases sitting between them. The CDR3 is 18 residues long. The CDR3: CASSKEEGRKVRWNIQYF. CDR3 sequence (DNA): TGTGCCAGCAGTAAGGAGGAGGGGAGGAAAGTGAGGTGGAACATTCAGTACTTC.

Of note for this clone: At one boundary the junction diverges from the germline segment, which might be a read error. The chain links TRBV30 to TRBJ2-5, with unresolved D. This CDR3 is built from 14 residues. Germline-derived CDR1 and CDR2 are GTSNPN and SVGIG (reference sequence). The CDR3 sequence is CAWSVGWAQGTQYF. The CDR3 DNA is TGTGCCTGGAGTGTAGGTTGGGCTCAAGGGACCCAGTACTTC.

This sequence joins TRBV10-3 and TRBJ2-5; D gene uncertain. This CDR3 spans 12 amino acids. Trimming removed 10 bases from V and 4 bases from J, with 13 bases in between. CDR1 is ENHRY, CDR2 SYGVKD, per germline. The CDR3 sequence is CASGVAGETQYF. In DNA form, the CDR3 reads TGTGCCAGCGGAGTGGCCGGAGAGACCCAGTACTTC.

This clone was counted a few times. V and J are TRBV27 and TRBJ2-7; 8 bases are shared with TRBD2. Trimming cost V 3 bases and J 7 bases; bases outside gene matches: 11. Germline-derived CDR1 and CDR2 are MNHEY and SMNVEV (reference sequence). The CDR3 runs to 15 residues. The CDR3 sequence is CASSLSGRAFGEQYF. CDR3 nucleotide sequence: TGTGCCAGCAGTTTGTCCGGGAGGGCCTTCGGGGAGCAGTACTTC.

The rearrangement uses TRBV6-6 and TRBJ2-3; D remains ambiguous. V lost 6 bases, J lost 1 base, and 11 bases lay in between. CDR3 size: 14 residues. The germline gives CDR1 MNHNY, CDR2 SVGAGI (reference sequence). The CDR3 DNA follows: TGTGCCAGCAGGTCGGCAACAGGCACAGATACGCAGTATTTT. Translating it yields CASRSATGTDTQYF.